The 19 T cell receptor beta chains given below trace back to one sample, sequenced in a study of blood T cell repertoires in COVID-19. Method: immunoSEQ multiplex PCR; TCRdb's copy keeps in-frame clones and lacks some. The table lists about 90,000 clones, approximately 77% of them singletons. Input material: peripheral blood. All receptors derive from a woman older than 75 with acute or convalescent COVID-19.

In its sample, this clone was seen once. CDR3 sequence (DNA): TGTGCCAGTAGTATAGGGGGGACAGGGGGCTGGAATGAGCAGTTCTTC. The encoded protein is CASSIGGTGGWNEQFF. The J gene is TRBJ2-1, the V gene TRBV19; 12 bases are shared with TRBD1. This CDR3 is 16 amino acids long. V dropped 1 base and J dropped 7; count of bases not matched to a gene: 5. The germline gives CDR1 LNHDA, CDR2 SQIVND (reference sequence).

The genes are TRBV5-4 and TRBJ1-2, with no clear D. CDR3 length: 13 residues. The germline V gene has CDR1 SGHNT and CDR2 YYREEE (reference sequence). V gave up 3 bases and J gave up 2 bases, with 8 bases separating them. CDR3 protein: CASSSGVNYGYTF. Written as DNA, the CDR3 is TGTGCCAGCAGCTCGGGAGTCAACTATGGCTACACCTTC. The full variable domain, with the rest looked up from reference TRBV5-4 and TRBJ1-2, is ETGVTQSPTHLIKTRGQQVTLRCSSQSGHNTVSWYQQALGQGPQFIFQYYREEENGRGNFPPRFSGLQFPNYSSELNVNALELDDSALYLCASSSGVNYGYTFGSGTRLTVV.

This chain connects TRBV5-4 to TRBJ1-2, with D perhaps TRBD1 (5 bases). V was clipped by 7 bases and J by 7 bases, with 20 bases between them. Germline CDR1 and CDR2: SGHNT and YYREEE (reference sequence). The CDR3 is 14 residues long. The CDR3 DNA follows: TGTGCCAGCCGCCCTCACAGCCCCCAGGGTGGCTACACCTTC. As protein: CASRPHSPQGGYTF.

This chain links TRBV11-2 with TRBJ1-1; D remains unclear. CDR1 and CDR2 (germline): SGHAT, FQNNGV. This CDR3 comprises 13 residues. The V end was cut by 7 bases, the J end by 0 bases, with 9 bases between. The CDR3 reads CASNPNMNTEAFF. CDR3 sequence (DNA): TGTGCCAGCAACCCAAACATGAACACTGAAGCTTTCTTT.

This chain uses TRBV7-9 with TRBJ1-1; tentatively, D is TRBD1 (6 bases). The CDR3 extends over 12 amino acids. Germline-derived CDR1 and CDR2 are SEHNR and FQNEAQ (reference sequence). V was shortened by 2 bases and J by 8 bases, with 9 bases between the two germline ends. The CDR3 sequence: CASSLNRAEAFF. CDR3 in DNA: TGTGCCAGCAGCTTAAACAGGGCCGAAGCTTTCTTT.

As DNA, the CDR3 is TGCGCCAGCAGCCAAGATGAGCGGGGATGGACTGAAGCTTTCTTT. Its translation: CASSQDERGWTEAFF. V and J are TRBV4-3 and TRBJ1-1; no firm D call. This CDR3 spans 15 amino acids. The germline gives CDR1 LGHNA, CDR2 YSLEER. V was clipped by 0 bases and J by 5 bases, with 13 bases between them.

The chain links TRBV6-6 to TRBJ1-5; unclear D gene. This CDR3 has 14 amino acids. Germline V lookup: CDR1 MNHNY, CDR2 SVGAGI (reference sequence). Trimming stripped 3 bases from V and 3 bases from J, with 9 bases between. CDR3 nucleotides: TGTGCCAGCAGTTATTTCTATGACAATCAGCCCCAGCATTTT. Translating it yields CASSYFYDNQPQHF.

The V gene is TRBV27, the J gene TRBJ2-7; tentatively, D is TRBD2 (5 bases). CDR3 length: 14 amino acids. V lost 6 bases and J lost 0, with 12 bases in between. Germline V gene sequence: CDR1 MNHEY, CDR2 SMNVEV (reference sequence). The chain's CDR3 is CASRERLTSYEQYF. The DNA of the CDR3 is TGTGCCAGCAGGGAGCGACTAACCTCCTACGAGCAGTACTTC.

The chain's CDR3 is CASRLGADSGNTIYF. The CDR3, as DNA: TGTGCCAGCCGCCTGGGGGCGGATTCTGGAAACACCATATATTTT. The gene calls are TRBV9 and TRBJ1-3; TRBD1 is a possible D gene (6 bases). Trimming took off 7 bases at V and 1 base at J, with 15 bases between the two ends. Germline V gene sequence: CDR1 SGDLS, CDR2 YYNGEE. The CDR3 is 15 residues long.

The chain has TRBV28 and TRBJ1-1; the D gene is possibly TRBD1 (5 bases). Germline CDR1 reads MDHEN; CDR2 reads SYDVKM. This CDR3 contains 15 residues. Trimming left V 7 bases short and J 1 base short, with 16 bases between. This CDR3 is CASKFSGGRNTEAFF. The CDR3 DNA reads TGTGCCAGCAAATTTTCGGGGGGAAGGAACACTGAAGCTTTCTTT.

This chain connects TRBV7-9 to TRBJ2-7; no clear D gene. The CDR3 is made up of 17 amino acids. The V gene's germline CDR1 is SEHNR and CDR2 FQNEAQ (reference sequence). V lost 1 base, J lost 0 bases, and 16 bases lay in between. The CDR3 loop is CASSLVLEEKYSYEQYF. The CDR3 bases are TGTGCCAGCAGCTTAGTTTTAGAAGAGAAATACTCCTACGAGCAGTACTTC.

V gene TRBV19 combines with J gene TRBJ1-4, with a possible D match to TRBD1 (5 bases). This CDR3 has 15 residues. Germline CDR1 LNHDA, CDR2 SQIVND (reference sequence). Trimming shortened V by 5 bases and J by 5 bases, and 15 bases separated the two germline ends. CDR3 nucleotide sequence: TGTGCCAGTAGTCCCCGAGCGACAGTGAATGAAAAACTGTTTTTT. It is translated as CASSPRATVNEKLFF.

The chain recombines TRBV20-1 with TRBJ1-2, with 9 nucleotides matching TRBD1. The germline V gene has CDR1 DFQATT and CDR2 SNEGSKA (reference sequence). V shed 3 bases, J shed 2 bases, and the junction held 1 base outside the gene matches. The CDR3 extends over 13 amino acids. CDR3 in DNA: TGCAGTGCTAGTGGGACAGGGAACTATGGCTACACCTTC. Its translation: CSASGTGNYGYTF.

The rearrangement joins TRBV5-1 to TRBJ1-2, with 8 bases identical to TRBD1. Trimming cost V 0 bases and J 6 bases; bases outside gene matches: 7. This CDR3 contains 15 residues. Germline CDR1 and CDR2: SGHRS and YFSETQ. The CDR3 spells CASSLGPTGDNGYTF. The CDR3 DNA reads as TGCGCCAGCAGCTTGGGCCCGACAGGGGATAATGGCTACACCTTC.

This chain joins TRBV6-2 or TRBV6-3 and TRBJ1-5; tentatively, D is TRBD1 (6 bases). The CDR3 runs to 15 residues. The V and J ends lost 3 bases and 3 bases respectively, with 12 bases between them. The germline CDR1 and CDR2 sequences are MNHEY and SVGEGT. The chain's CDR3 is CASSYGDRFNQPQHF. Written as DNA, the CDR3 is TGTGCCAGCAGTTATGGCGACAGGTTCAATCAGCCCCAGCATTTT.

This clone has just a few counts. The V call is TRBV4-2, the J call TRBJ2-6; 8 positions match TRBD2. The CDR3 has 17 residues. Germline trimming cut 4 bases from V and 2 bases from J; bases unmatched to any gene: 7. The germline V gene encodes CDR1 LGHNA and CDR2 YNFKEQ. CDR3 in amino acids: CASSLASGGAGANVLTF. The CDR3 DNA is TGTGCCAGCAGCCTCGCCTCCGGGGGGGCTGGGGCCAACGTCCTGACTTTC.

CDR3 DNA: TGTGCCAGCAGCCCCTCCGACGGGATCAATTCACCCCTCCACTTT. It codes for CASSPSDGINSPLHF. The chain is built from TRBV2 and TRBJ1-6; D remains ambiguous. Between the trimmed V and J ends, which lost 6 bases and 7 bases, there was a span of 16 bases. The germline V gene encodes CDR1 SNHLY and CDR2 FYNNEI. The CDR3 extends over 15 amino acids.

This rearrangement joins TRBV29-1 to TRBJ2-3; unclear D gene. Germline assignment: CDR1 SQVTM and CDR2 ANQGSEA. The length of the CDR3 is 12 residues. V gave up 2 bases and J gave up 6 bases, with 9 bases separating them. In DNA form, the CDR3 reads TGCAGCGTTGAATGGCCAGGCGATACGCAGTATTTT. Protein product: CSVEWPGDTQYF.

The chain combines TRBV11-2 with TRBJ2-5, with TRBD2 as a possible D gene (5 bases). Trimming took 3 bases from V and 2 from J, leaving 13 bases between them. Germline assignment: CDR1 SGHAT and CDR2 FQNNGV. The CDR3 extends over 15 amino acids. The CDR3 DNA is TGTGCCAGCAGCTTCGGGAACATAGCACAAGAGACCCAGTACTTC. Protein: CASSFGNIAQETQYF.